This TCR beta chain was captured by sequencing in a study of beta chain features in type 1 diabetes. Study-wide results and limits: Among all four CD4+ subsets, Type 1 diabetes patients had TCRB CDR3s that were moderately but significantly shorter.

Germline CDR1 and CDR2: SNHLY and FYNNEI. V was clipped by 6 bases and J by 4 bases; unmatched bases: 10. The CDR3 covers 15 residues. What was sequenced were expressed TCRB transcripts, since all of the isolated RNA had been reverse transcribed. This table comes from immunoSEQ multiplex PCR, and its TCRdb copy is limited to in-frame clones, with some not included. The table records 300,000 or so clones, 13% to 15% of them present only once. One heparinised blood draw averaging about 110 mL was given by each donor. Based on CD45RO/CCR7/CD25/CD127/CD95/CD27, CD4+ regulatory, stem cell-like memory, naive and central memory cells were sorted. To note about this clone: The antigen remains unidentified.

Material for sequencing was naive CD4+ T cells from blood. The chain is built from TRBV2 and TRBJ2-5; the match to TRBD1 covers 8 bases. The sequence was obtained from a man younger than 45 with type 1 diabetes. The CDR3 is CASRTQGATRETQYF. The CDR3 coding sequence is TGTGCCAGCAGAACTCAGGGGGCGACCAGAGAGACCCAGTACTTC.